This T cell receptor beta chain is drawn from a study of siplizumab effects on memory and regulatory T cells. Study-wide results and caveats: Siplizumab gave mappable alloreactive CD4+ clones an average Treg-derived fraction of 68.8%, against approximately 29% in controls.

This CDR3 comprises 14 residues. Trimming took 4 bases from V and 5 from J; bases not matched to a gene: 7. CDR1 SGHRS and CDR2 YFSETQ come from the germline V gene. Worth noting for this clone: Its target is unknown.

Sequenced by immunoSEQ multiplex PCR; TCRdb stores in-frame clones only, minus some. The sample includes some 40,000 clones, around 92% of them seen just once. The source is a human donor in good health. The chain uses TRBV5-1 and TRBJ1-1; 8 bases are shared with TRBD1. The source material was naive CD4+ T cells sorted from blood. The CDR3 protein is CASSRSRGQTEAFF. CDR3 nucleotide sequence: TGCGCCAGCAGCCGTTCCAGGGGGCAAACTGAAGCTTTCTTT. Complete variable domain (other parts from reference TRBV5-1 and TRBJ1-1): KAGVTQTPRYLIKTRGQQVTLSCSPISGHRSVSWYQQTPGQGLQFLFEYFSETQRNKGNFPGRFSGRQFSNSRSEMNVSTLELGDSALYLCASSRSRGQTEAFFGQGTRLTVV.